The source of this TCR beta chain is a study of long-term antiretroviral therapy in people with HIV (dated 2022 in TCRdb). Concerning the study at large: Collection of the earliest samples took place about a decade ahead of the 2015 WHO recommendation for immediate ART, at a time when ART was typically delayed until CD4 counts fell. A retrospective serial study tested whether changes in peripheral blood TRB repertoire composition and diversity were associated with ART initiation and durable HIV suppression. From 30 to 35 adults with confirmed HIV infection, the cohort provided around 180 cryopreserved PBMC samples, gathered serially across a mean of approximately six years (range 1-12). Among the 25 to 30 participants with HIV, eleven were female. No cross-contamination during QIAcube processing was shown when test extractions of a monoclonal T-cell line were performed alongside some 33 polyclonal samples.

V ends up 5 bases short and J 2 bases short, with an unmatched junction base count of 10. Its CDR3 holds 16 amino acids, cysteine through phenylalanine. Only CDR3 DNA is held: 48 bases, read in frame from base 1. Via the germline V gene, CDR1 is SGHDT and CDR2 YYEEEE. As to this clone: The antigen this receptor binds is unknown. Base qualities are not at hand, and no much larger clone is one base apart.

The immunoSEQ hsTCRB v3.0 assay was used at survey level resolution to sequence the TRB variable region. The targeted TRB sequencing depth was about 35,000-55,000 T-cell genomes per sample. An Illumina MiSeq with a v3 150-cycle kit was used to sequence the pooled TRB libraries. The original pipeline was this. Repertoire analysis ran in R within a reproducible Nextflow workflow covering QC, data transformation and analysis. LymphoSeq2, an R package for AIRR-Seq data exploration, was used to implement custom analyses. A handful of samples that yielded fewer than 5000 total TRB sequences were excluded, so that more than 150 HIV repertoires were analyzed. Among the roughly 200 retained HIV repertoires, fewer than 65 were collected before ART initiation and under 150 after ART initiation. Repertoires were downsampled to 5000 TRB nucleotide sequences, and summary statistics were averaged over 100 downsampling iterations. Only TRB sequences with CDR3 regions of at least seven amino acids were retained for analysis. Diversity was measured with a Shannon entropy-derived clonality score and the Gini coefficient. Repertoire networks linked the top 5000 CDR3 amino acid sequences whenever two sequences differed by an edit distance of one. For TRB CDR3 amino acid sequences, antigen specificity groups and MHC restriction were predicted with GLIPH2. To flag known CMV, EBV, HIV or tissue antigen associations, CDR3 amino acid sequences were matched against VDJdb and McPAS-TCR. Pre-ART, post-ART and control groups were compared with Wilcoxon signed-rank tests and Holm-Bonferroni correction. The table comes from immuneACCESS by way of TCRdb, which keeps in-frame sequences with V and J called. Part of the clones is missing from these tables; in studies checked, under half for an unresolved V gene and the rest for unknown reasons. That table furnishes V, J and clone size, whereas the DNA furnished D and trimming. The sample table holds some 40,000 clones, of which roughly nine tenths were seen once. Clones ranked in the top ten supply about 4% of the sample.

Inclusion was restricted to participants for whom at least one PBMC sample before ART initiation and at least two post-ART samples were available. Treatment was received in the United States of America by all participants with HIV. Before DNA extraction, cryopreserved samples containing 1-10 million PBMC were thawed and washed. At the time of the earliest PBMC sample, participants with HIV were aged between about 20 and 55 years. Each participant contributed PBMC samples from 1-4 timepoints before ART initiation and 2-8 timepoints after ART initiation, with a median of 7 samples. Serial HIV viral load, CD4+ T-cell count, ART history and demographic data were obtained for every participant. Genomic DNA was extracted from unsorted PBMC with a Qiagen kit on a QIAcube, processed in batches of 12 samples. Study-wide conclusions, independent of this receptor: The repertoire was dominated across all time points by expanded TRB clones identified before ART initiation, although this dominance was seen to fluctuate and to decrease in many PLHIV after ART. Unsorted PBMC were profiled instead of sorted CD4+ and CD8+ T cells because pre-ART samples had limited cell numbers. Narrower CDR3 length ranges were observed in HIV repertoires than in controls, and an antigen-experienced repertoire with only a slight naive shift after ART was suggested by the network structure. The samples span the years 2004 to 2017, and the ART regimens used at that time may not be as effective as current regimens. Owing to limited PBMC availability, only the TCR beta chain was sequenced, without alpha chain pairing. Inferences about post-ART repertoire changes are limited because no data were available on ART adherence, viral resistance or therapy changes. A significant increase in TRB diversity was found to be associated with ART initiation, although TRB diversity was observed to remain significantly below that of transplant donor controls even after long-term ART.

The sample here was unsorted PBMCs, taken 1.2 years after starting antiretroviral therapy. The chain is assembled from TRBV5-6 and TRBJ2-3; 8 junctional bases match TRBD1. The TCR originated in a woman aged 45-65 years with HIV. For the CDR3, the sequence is CASRHQRDRYTDTQYF. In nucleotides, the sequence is TGTGCCAGCAGACACCAACGGGACAGGTACACAGATACGCAGTATTTT. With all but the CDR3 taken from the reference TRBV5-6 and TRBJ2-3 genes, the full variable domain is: DAGVTQSPTHLIKTRGQQVTLRCSPKSGHDTVSWYQQALGQGPQFIFQYYEEEERQRGNFPDRFSGHQFPNYSSELNVNALLLGDSALYLCASRHQRDRYTDTQYFGPGTRLTVL.